A selection of T cell receptor beta chains follows, all from one sample in a study of cytomegalovirus exposure and HLA in healthy donors. Clones were sequenced by immunoSEQ multiplex PCR, and TCRdb holds only the in-frame ones, with some missing. Of 70,000 to 95,000 clones in the sample, around 85% were seen once. The sequenced sample consisted of PBMCs. Receptor source: a human donor in good health. The CDR3 runs from the conserved cysteine through the conserved F or W. D genes are given only for firm matches. A clone size is listed for some rows: how often the clone was seen (once, few, many), or a class if it is expanded.

TRBV7-9	.	TRBJ2-3	TRBD2	CASSLAASGRVYTGTQYF	TGTGCCAGCAGCTTAGCGGCTAGCGGGCGGGTTTACACGGGGACGCAGTATTTT
TRBV7-9	.	TRBJ2-7	.	CASSAATEGTYEQYF	TGTGCCAGCAGCGCAGCGACGGAGGGGACCTACGAGCAGTACTTC
TRBV7-2	.	TRBJ2-7	TRBD2	CASSFTSGGANEQYF	TGTGCCAGCAGCTTTACTAGCGGGGGGGCCAACGAGCAGTACTTC
TRBV7-2	.	TRBJ2-1	TRBD2	CASSQTSASYNEQFF	TGTGCCAGCAGCCAAACTAGCGCCTCCTACAATGAGCAGTTCTTC
TRBV13	.	TRBJ2-3	TRBD2	CASSERLAGGTDTQYF	TGTGCCAGCAGCGAAAGACTAGCGGGGGGGACAGATACGCAGTATTTT
TRBV18	.	TRBJ1-5	TRBD1	CASSPTGSDQPQHF	TGTGCCAGCTCACCGACAGGGTCCGATCAGCCCCAGCATTTT
TRBV9	.	TRBJ2-5	TRBD2	CASSNSGLAKETQYF	TGTGCCAGCAGCAACTCGGGACTAGCCAAAGAGACCCAGTACTTC
TRBV4-3	.	TRBJ1-5	.	CASSLGQTNQPQHF	TGCGCCAGCAGCCTGGGACAAACCAATCAGCCCCAGCATTTT
TRBV5-1	.	TRBJ2-1	TRBD2	CASRRTSGEYNEQFF	TGCGCCAGCAGGCGTACTAGCGGGGAATACAATGAGCAGTTCTTC
TRBV5-6	.	TRBJ2-1	.	CASSPLEGNEQFF	TGTGCCAGCAGCCCCCTAGAAGGCAATGAGCAGTTCTTC
TRBV7-9	.	TRBJ2-1	TRBD2	CASSFQASGDNEQFF	TGTGCCAGCAGCTTTCAGGCTAGCGGGGATAATGAGCAGTTCTTC
TRBV6-1	few	TRBJ1-5	TRBD1	CASSRDRSNQPQHF	TGTGCCAGCAGTCGGGACAGGAGTAATCAGCCCCAGCATTTT
TRBV7-8	.	TRBJ2-2	TRBD2	CALTREGGNTGELFF	TGTGCCTTAACTCGGGAGGGGGGAAACACCGGGGAGCTGTTTTTT
TRBV19	.	TRBJ1-2	.	CASSRGQGNGYTF	TGTGCCAGTAGTAGGGGGCAGGGTAATGGCTACACCTTC
TRBV30	.	TRBJ2-1	TRBD2	CAWTTTGLAGYNEQFF	TGTGCCTGGACCACCACGGGACTAGCGGGTTACAATGAGCAGTTCTTC
TRBV2	.	TRBJ2-5	.	CASRTGSGGETQYF	TGTGCCAGCAGAACAGGCTCCGGGGGTGAGACCCAGTACTTC
TRBV7-9	.	TRBJ1-1	TRBD1	CASSSLRQGLFTEAFF	TGTGCCAGCAGCTCGCTCCGACAGGGCTTGTTCACTGAAGCTTTCTTT
TRBV4-1	.	TRBJ2-7	.	CASSQATGGWNEQYF	TGCGCCAGCAGCCAAGCGACTGGGGGGTGGAACGAGCAGTACTTC
TRBV18	.	TRBJ2-3	.	CASSPIGSGGSDTQYF	TGTGCCAGCTCACCAATTGGTAGCGGTGGGTCAGATACGCAGTATTTT
TRBV6-1	.	TRBJ2-4	TRBD2	CASSESGSGIQYF	TGTGCCAGCAGTGAAAGCGGGAGTGGCATTCAGTACTTC
TRBV7-2	.	TRBJ2-1	TRBD2	CASSTRGGLSNEQFF	TGTGCCAGCAGCACGCGGGGGGGCCTTTCGAATGAGCAGTTCTTC
TRBV5-1	.	TRBJ2-3	TRBD2	CASRGGGSTDTQYF	TGCGCCAGCCGGGGCGGGGGGAGCACAGATACGCAGTATTTT
TRBV2	once	TRBJ1-3	TRBD1	CASSEQGAGNTIYF	TGTGCCAGCAGTGAACAGGGGGCTGGAAACACCATATATTTT
TRBV4-1	once	TRBJ2-7	TRBD1	CASSLGQGAWEQYF	TGCGCCAGCAGCCTGGGACAGGGGGCTTGGGAGCAGTACTTC
TRBV7-9	.	TRBJ1-2	TRBD1	CSSSQGANGYTF	TGTTCCAGCAGCCAGGGGGCAAACGGCTACACCTTC
TRBV5-1	.	TRBJ1-2	TRBD1	CASSFGQGSSYTF	TGCGCCAGCAGCTTTGGACAGGGGTCGAGCTACACCTTC
TRBV11-2	once	TRBJ2-2	TRBD1	CASSLAGTGITGELFF	TGTGCCAGCAGCTTAGCAGGGACAGGGATCACCGGGGAGCTGTTTTTT
TRBV5-8	.	TRBJ2-1	TRBD1	CASSSDRGSYNEQFF	TGTGCCAGCAGTTCCGACAGGGGGAGCTACAATGAGCAGTTCTTC
TRBV7-9	few	TRBJ2-3	.	CASSAPGTNTDTQYF	TGTGCCAGCAGCGCCCCCGGGACAAACACAGATACGCAGTATTTT
TRBV5-6	once	TRBJ2-3	TRBD2	CASSFPSGGAVSTDTQYF	TGTGCCAGCAGCTTCCCTAGCGGGGGGGCCGTAAGCACAGATACGCAGTATTTT
TRBV6-1	.	TRBJ1-6	TRBD1	CASTAGTGTNSPLHF	TGTGCCAGCACGGCCGGGACAGGGACCAATTCACCCCTCCACTTT
TRBV13	.	TRBJ1-6	TRBD1	CASSPRDRGPYSPLHF	TGTGCCAGCAGCCCCCGGGACAGGGGGCCTTATTCACCCCTCCACTTT
TRBV29-1	.	TRBJ1-2	TRBD1	CSVGGQGVYGYTF	TGCAGCGTTGGGGGACAGGGGGTATATGGCTACACCTTC
TRBV19	once	TRBJ1-1	.	CASSNTLEAFF	TGTGCCAGTAGTAACACCCTTGAAGCTTTCTTT